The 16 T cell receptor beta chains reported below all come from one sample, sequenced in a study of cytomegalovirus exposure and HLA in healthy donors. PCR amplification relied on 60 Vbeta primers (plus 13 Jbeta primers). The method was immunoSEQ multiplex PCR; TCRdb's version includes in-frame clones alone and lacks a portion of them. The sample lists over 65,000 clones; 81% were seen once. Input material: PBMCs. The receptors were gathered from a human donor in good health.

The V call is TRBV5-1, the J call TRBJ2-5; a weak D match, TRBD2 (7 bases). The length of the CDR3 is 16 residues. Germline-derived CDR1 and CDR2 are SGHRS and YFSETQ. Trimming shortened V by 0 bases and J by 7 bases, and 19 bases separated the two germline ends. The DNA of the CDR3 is TGCGCCAGCAGCTTGGCGGGGGGCTCCGTGGTGGCGACCCAGTACTTC. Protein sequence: CASSLAGGSVVATQYF. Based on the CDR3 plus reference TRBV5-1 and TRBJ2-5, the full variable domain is KAGVTQTPRYLIKTRGQQVTLSCSPISGHRSVSWYQQTPGQGLQFLFEYFSETQRNKGNFPGRFSGRQFSNSRSEMNVSTLELGDSALYLCASSLAGGSVVATQYFGPGTRLLVL.

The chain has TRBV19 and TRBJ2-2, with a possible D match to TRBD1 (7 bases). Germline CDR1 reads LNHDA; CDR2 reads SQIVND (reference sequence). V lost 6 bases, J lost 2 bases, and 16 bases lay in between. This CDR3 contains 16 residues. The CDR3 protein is CASRTAGQLNTGELFF. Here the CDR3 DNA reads TGTGCCAGTAGGACCGCGGGACAGCTCAACACCGGGGAGCTGTTTTTT.

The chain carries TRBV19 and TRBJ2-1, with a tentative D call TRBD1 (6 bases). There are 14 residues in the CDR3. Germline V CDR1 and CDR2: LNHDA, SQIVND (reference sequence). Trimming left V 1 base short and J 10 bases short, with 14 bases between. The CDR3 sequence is CASSIVGTMGEQFF. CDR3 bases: TGTGCCAGTAGTATAGTGGGGACAATGGGGGAGCAGTTCTTC.

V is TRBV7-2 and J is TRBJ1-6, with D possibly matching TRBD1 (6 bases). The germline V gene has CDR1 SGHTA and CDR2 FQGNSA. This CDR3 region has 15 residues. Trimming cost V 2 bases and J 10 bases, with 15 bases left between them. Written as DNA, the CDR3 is TGTGCCAGCAGCTTACGGGTAGGGGGGGACTCACCCCTCCACTTT. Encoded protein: CASSLRVGGDSPLHF.

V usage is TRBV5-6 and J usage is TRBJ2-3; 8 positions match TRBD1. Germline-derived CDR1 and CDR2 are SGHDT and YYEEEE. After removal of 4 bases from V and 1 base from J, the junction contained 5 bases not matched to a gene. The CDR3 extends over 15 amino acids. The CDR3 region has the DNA TGTGCCAGCAGCCGCGACAGGGGAGGCACAGATACGCAGTATTTT. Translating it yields CASSRDRGGTDTQYF.

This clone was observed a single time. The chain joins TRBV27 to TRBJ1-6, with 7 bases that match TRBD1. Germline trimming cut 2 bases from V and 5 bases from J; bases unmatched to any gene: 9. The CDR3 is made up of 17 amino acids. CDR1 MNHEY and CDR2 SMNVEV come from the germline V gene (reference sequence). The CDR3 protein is CASSLRRGQGNNSPLHF. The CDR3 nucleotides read TGTGCCAGCAGTTTAAGAAGGGGGCAGGGCAATAATTCACCCCTCCACTTT.

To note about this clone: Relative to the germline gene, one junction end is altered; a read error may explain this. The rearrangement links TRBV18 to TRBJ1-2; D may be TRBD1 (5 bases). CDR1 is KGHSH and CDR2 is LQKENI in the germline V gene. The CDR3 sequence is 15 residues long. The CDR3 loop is CASSPPQGANYGYPF. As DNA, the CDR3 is TGTGCCAGCTCACCACCTCAAGGGGCGAACTATGGCTACCCCTTC.

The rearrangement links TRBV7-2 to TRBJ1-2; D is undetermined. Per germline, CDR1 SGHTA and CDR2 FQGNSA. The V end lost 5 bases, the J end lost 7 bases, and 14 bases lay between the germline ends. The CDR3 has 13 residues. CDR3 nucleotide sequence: TGTGCCAGCAGCCTCCTGTCGCTTAGTGGCTACACCTTC. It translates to CASSLLSLSGYTF.

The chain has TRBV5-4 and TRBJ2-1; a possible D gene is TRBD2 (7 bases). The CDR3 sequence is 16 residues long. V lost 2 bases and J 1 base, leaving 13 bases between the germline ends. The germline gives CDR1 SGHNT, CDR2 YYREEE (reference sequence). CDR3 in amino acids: CASSLGGAQSYNEQFF. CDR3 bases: TGTGCCAGCAGCTTAGGGGGGGCCCAGTCCTACAATGAGCAGTTCTTC.

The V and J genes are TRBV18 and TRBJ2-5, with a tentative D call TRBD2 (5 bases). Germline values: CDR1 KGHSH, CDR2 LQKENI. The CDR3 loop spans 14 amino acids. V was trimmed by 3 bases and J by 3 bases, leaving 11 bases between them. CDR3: CASSPNTGKETQYF. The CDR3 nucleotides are TGTGCCAGCTCACCGAACACGGGGAAAGAGACCCAGTACTTC.

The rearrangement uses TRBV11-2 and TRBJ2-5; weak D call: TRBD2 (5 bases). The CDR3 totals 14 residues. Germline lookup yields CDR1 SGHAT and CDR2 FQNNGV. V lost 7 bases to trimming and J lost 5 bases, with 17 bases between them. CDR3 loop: CASNQVGVSETQYF. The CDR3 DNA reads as TGTGCCAGCAACCAAGTCGGGGTTTCGGAGACCCAGTACTTC.

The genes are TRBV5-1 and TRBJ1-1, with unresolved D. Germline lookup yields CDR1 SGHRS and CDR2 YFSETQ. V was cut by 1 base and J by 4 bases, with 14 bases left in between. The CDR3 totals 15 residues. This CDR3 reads CASSLIPGSSTEAFF. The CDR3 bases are TGCGCCAGCAGCTTGATCCCGGGGAGCTCCACTGAAGCTTTCTTT. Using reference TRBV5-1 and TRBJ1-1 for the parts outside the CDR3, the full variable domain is KAGVTQTPRYLIKTRGQQVTLSCSPISGHRSVSWYQQTPGQGLQFLFEYFSETQRNKGNFPGRFSGRQFSNSRSEMNVSTLELGDSALYLCASSLIPGSSTEAFFGQGTRLTVV.

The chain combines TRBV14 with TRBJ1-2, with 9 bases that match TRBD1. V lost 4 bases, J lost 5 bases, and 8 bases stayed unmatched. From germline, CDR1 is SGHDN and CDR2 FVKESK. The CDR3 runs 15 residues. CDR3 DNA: TGTGCCAGCAGCCCGTCGGACAGGGGACCTTATGGCTACACCTTC. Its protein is CASSPSDRGPYGYTF.

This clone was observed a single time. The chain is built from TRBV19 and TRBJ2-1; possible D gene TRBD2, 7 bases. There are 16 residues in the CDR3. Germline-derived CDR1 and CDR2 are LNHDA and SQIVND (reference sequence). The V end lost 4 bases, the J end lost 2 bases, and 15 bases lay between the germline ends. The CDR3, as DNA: TGTGCCAGTAGTACCTCTGGGGGGGGCGCCTACAATGAGCAGTTCTTC. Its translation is CASSTSGGGAYNEQFF.

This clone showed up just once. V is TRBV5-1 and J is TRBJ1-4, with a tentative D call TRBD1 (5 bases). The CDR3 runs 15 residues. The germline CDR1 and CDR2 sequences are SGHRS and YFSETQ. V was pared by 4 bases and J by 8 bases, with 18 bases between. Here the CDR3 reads CASSPQSGVEEKLFF. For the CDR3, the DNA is TGCGCCAGCAGCCCGCAGTCGGGGGTCGAAGAAAAACTGTTTTTT.

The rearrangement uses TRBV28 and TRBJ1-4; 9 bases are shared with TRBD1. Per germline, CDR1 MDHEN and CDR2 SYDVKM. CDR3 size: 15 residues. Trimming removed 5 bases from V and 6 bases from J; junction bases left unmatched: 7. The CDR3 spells CASSIYRGLDEKLFF. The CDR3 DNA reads TGTGCCAGCAGTATTTACAGGGGGCTGGATGAAAAACTGTTTTTT.